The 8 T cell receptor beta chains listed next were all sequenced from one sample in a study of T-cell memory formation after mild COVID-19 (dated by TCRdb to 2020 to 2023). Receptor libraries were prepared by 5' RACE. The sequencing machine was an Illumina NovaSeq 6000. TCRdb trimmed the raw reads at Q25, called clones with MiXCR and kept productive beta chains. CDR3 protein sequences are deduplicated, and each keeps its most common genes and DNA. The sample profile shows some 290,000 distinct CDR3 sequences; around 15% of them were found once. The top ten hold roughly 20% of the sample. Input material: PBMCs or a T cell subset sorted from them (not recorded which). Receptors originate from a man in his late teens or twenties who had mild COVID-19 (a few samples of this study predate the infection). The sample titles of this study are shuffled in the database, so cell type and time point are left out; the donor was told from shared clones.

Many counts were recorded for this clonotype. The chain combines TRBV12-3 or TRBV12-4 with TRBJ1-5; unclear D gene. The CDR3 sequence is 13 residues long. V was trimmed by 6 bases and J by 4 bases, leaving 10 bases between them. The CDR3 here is CASRMTGNQPQHF. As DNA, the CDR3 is TGTGCCAGCAGGATGACGGGGAATCAGCCCCAGCATTTT.

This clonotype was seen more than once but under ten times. CDR3 in DNA: TGTGCCAGCAGCGCAGGCTCCAGCTCCTACAATGAGCAGTTCTTC. Translating it yields CASSAGSSSYNEQFF. The chain uses TRBV7-3 and TRBJ2-1; D unresolved. V was shortened by 5 bases and J by 0 bases, with 11 bases between the two germline ends. The CDR3 extends over 15 amino acids. Looked up from germline, CDR1 is SGHTA and CDR2 is FQGTGA.

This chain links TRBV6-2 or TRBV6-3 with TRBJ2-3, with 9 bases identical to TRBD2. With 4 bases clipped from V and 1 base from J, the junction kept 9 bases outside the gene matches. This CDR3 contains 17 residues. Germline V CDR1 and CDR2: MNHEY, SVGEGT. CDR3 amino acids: CASSSLLAGIRTDTQYF. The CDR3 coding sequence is TGTGCCAGCAGTTCGCTCCTAGCGGGGATTCGCACAGATACGCAGTATTTT.

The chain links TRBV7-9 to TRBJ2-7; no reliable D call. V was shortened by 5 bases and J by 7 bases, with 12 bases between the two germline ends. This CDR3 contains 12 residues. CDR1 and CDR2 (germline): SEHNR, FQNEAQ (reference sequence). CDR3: CASSGVAGEQYV. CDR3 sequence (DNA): TGTGCCAGCAGCGGGGTGGCCGGGGAGCAGTACGTC.

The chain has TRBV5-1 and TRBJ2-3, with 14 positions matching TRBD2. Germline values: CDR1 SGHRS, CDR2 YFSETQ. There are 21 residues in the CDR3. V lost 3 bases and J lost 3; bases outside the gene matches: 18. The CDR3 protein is CASSSWEDRGTSGGLTDTQYF. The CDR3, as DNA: TGCGCCAGCAGCTCGTGGGAAGACCGGGGGACTAGCGGGGGCCTAACAGATACGCAGTATTTT.

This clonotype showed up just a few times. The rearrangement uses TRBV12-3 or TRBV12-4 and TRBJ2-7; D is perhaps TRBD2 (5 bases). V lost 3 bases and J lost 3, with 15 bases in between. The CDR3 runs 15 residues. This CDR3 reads CASSLRLGLDYEQYF. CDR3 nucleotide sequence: TGTGCCAGCAGTTTGCGGCTCGGACTGGACTACGAGCAGTACTTC.

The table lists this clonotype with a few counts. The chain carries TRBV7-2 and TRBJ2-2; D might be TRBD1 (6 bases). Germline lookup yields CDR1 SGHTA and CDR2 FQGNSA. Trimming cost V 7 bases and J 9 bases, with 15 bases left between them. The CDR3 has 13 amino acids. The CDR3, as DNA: TGTGCCAGCACCTGGGGGCCCGCCCGGGAGCTGTTTTTT. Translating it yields CASTWGPARELFF. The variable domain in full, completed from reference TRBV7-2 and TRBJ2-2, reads GAGVSQSPSNKVTEKGKDVELRCDPISGHTALYWYRQSLGQGLEFLIYFQGNSAPDKSGLPSDRFSAERTGGSVSTLTIQRTQQEDSAVYLCASTWGPARELFFGEGSRLTVL.

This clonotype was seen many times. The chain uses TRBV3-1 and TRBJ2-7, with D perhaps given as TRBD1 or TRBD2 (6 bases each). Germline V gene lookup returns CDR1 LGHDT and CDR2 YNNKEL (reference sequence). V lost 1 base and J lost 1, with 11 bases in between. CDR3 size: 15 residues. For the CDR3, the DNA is TGTGCCAGCAGCCAAGGGTCGGGGGCATCCTACGAGCAGTACTTC. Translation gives CASSQGSGASYEQYF.